This T cell receptor beta chain was found in a study of shared clonotypes between healthy human individuals. Findings of the study overall: A small donor pool kept down the genetic and exposure-history diversity that was represented.

The CDR3 has 15 amino acids. Germline-derived CDR1 and CDR2 are MDHEN and SYDVKM. V gave up 1 base and J gave up 2 bases; unmatched junction bases: 5. Profiled with immunoSEQ multiplex PCR; TCRdb holds only in-frame clones, not every one. The repertoire consists of some 1.5 million clones, with around 97% occurring once and the leading ten covering roughly 1.2%. In regard to this clone: Its specificity is not known.

The source material was naive CD4+ T cells sorted from blood. This sample's subset: CD45RA+ positively selected. This clonotype was obtained from a young man in good health. The gene calls are TRBV28 and TRBJ2-7; 7 positions agree with TRBD2. The CDR3 nucleotides are TGTGCCAGCAGTTTATCGCGGGGGATAACCTACGAGCAGTACTTC. This translates into CASSLSRGITYEQYF.